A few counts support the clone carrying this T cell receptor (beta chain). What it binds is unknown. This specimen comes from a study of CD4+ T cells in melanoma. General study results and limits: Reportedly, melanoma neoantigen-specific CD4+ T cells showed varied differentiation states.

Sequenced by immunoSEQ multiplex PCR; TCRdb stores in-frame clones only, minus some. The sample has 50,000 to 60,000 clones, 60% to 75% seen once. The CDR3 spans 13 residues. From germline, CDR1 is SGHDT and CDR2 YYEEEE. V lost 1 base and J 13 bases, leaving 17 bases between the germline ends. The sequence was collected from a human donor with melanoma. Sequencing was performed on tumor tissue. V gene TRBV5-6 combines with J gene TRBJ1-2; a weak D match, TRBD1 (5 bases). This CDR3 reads CASSLPPGPQSTF. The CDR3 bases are TGTGCCAGCAGCTTGCCCCCGGGACCCCAGTCCACCTTC.